This T cell receptor beta chain was recorded in a study of a mutant IDH1 vaccine in newly diagnosed glioma. This clone was recorded once. The antigen is not known. Time point in this sample: week 23, last vaccination. Alongside topical imiquimod, each dose of vaccine comprised 300 ug of mutant IDH1 20-mer peptide. The CDR3 consists of 15 residues. J gave up 4 bases and V 4 bases, and 8 bases lay outside the gene matches. The V gene's germline CDR1 is KGHSH and CDR2 LQKENI. Clones were sequenced by immunoSEQ multiplex PCR, and TCRdb holds only the in-frame ones, with some missing. Of about 41,000 clones listed, 60% to 85% are singletons.

This clonotype was sampled from a woman aged 40 to 50 with glioma. Some clones in this sample may be carry-over from other donors' samples. The rearrangement links TRBV18 to TRBJ2-7, with 9 positions matching TRBD1. This sample comprised PBMCs, obtained from a glioma patient whose treatment included an IDH1 peptide vaccine. The CDR3 DNA reads as TGTGCCAGCTCACGACCGGGACAGGGAACATACGAGCAGTACTTC. This codes for CASSRPGQGTYEQYF.